This T cell receptor (beta chain) was observed in a study of T cell responses to AZD1222 COVID-19 vaccine. Generated by immunoSEQ multiplex PCR, the TCRdb table keeps only in-frame clones and is missing some. This table has about 120,000 clones, 70% to 90% appearing once. V gave up 0 bases and J gave up 6 bases, with 10 bases separating them. This CDR3 region has 14 residues. Germline assignment: CDR1 SEHNR and CDR2 FQNEAQ (reference sequence). The receptor was derived from an adult in good health. V gene TRBV7-9 combines with J gene TRBJ2-3, with unresolved D. The sample consisted of peripheral blood, taken on day 0 of AZD1222 vaccination. The DNA for the CDR3 is TGTGCCAGCAGCTTAGCGGGTGCGCACGATACGCAGTATTTT. This gives the protein CASSLAGAHDTQYF.